This TCR beta chain was recorded in a study of TIL therapy for anti-PD-1-resistant metastatic lung cancer. Study-level background: Most patients had lung adenocarcinoma; a handful of tumors were EGFR-mutant, two ALK-rearranged; half smoked currently or formerly.

The libraries were made with immunoSEQ v3. Only in-frame clones appear in the TCRdb table, and some are missing; sequencing was by immunoSEQ multiplex PCR. The sample lists about 50,000 clones, approximately 79% occurring once. Time point in this sample: pre-treatment sample, taken before nivolumab and TIL therapy. This TCR was sampled from a woman aged 30 to 85 with non-small cell lung cancer. The specimen was blood, collected at baseline.

The CDR3, as DNA: TGTGCCTGGTCATCCAGTAGCGGTTATTCACCCCTCCACTTT. This sequence encodes CAWSSSSGYSPLHF. The gene calls are TRBV30 and TRBJ1-6; D ambiguous. Trimming stripped 5 bases from V and 8 bases from J, with 16 bases between. This CDR3 has 14 amino acids. Per the germline V gene, CDR1 is GTSNPN and CDR2 is SVGIG (reference sequence).